This TCR beta chain stems from a study of response to subunit inactivated influenza vaccine. Study results and limitations: A suggestion made by the authors is that each seasonal influenza vaccination recruits few new T cells.

TCRdb reprocessed the RT-PCR reads with MiXCR, giving one entry per CDR3 protein. The sample has 250,000 to 350,000 distinct CDR3 sequences; over 20% are singletons. Trimming left V 6 bases short and J 4 bases short, with 13 bases between. The CDR3 covers 14 residues. Germline V gene lookup returns CDR1 SNHLY and CDR2 FYNNEI. This clonotype was seen many times. Its antigen is undetermined. The J gene is TRBJ1-3, the V gene TRBV2, with D possibly being TRBD1 (5 bases). The clonotype originates from a man aged 50 to 69 who received an inactivated influenza vaccine. The sequencing here drew on PBMCs from blood, taken less than 22 months after vaccination. The CDR3 sequence is CASSRDGRGNTIYF. The CDR3 DNA reads TGTGCCAGCAGCAGGGACGGCCGAGGAAACACCATATATTTT.